This T cell receptor (beta chain) was sequenced for a study of technical replicates of blood from several donors. Profiled with immunoSEQ multiplex PCR; TCRdb holds only in-frame clones, not every one. The data hold tens of thousands of clones, with approximately 90% observed a single time. Germline V CDR1 and CDR2: LNHDA, SQIVND (reference sequence). V shed 5 bases and J 1 base; nucleotides not matched to a gene: 6. The CDR3 is 16 residues long. This chain uses TRBV19 with TRBJ1-1; 11 positions match TRBD1. Sequencing used PBMCs. This TCR was sampled from a human donor in good health. Some clones in this sample may be carry-over from other donors' samples. In DNA, the CDR3 is TGTGCCAGTAGTGGTGGACAGGGGGCGTGGAACACTGAAGCTTTCTTT. This encodes CASSGGQGAWNTEAFF.